The next 10 T cell receptor beta chains were all read from a single sample in a study of CD8 T cells in Susac syndrome. Random hexamers primed reverse transcription of about 0.5 to 1 ug RNA. TCRdb redid the calling of the immunoSEQ multiplex PCR reads with MiXCR, one entry per CDR3 protein. This table holds 190,000 or so distinct CDR3 sequences, 90% to 95% found once. Material for sequencing was CD4+ T cells from PBMCs. The source is a human donor with multiple sclerosis.

This clonotype was seen just once. The chain couples TRBV30 to TRBJ2-3; possibly TRBD1 for D (6 bases). The CDR3 is 12 residues long. Per the germline V gene, CDR1 is GTSNPN and CDR2 is SVGIG (reference sequence). Trimming shortened V by 5 bases and J by 2 bases, and 8 bases separated the two germline ends. The CDR3 DNA reads TGTGCCTGGGACAGGAACACAGATACGCAGTATTTT. It translates to CAWDRNTDTQYF.

The V call is TRBV5-4, the J call TRBJ2-1; D might be TRBD1 or TRBD2, each matching 5 bases. Germline CDR1 and CDR2: SGHNT and YYREEE (reference sequence). The CDR3 has 16 amino acids. Trimming pared 0 bases from V and 7 bases from J, leaving 17 bases between. For the CDR3, the DNA is TGTGCCAGCAGCTTGGGAATAAGACTGGGGGAGAATGAGCAGTTCTTC. It yields the protein CASSLGIRLGENEQFF.

In its sample, this clonotype was seen once. The CDR3 region is CASSQRQGGETQYF. CDR3 nucleotides: TGTGCCAGCAGCCAGCGTCAGGGAGGGGAGACCCAGTACTTC. The chain couples TRBV14 to TRBJ2-5; 7 nucleotides align to TRBD2. CDR1 and CDR2 (germline): SGHDN, FVKESK. This CDR3 is 14 amino acids long. V lost 3 bases, J lost 5 bases, and 6 bases stayed unmatched.

This chain connects TRBV28 to TRBJ2-2; TRBD2 aligns across 11 bases. The CDR3 loop spans 17 amino acids. CDR1 is MDHEN, CDR2 SYDVKM, per germline. Trimming cost V 4 bases and J 6 bases; bases outside gene matches: 10. CDR3 sequence reads: CASSSWNLAGGPGELFF. CDR3 DNA sequence: TGTGCCAGCAGTTCCTGGAATTTAGCGGGAGGGCCCGGGGAGCTGTTTTTT.

This chain joins TRBV20-1 and TRBJ2-1; the D gene is possibly TRBD2 (5 bases). The length of the CDR3 is 14 residues. Germline lookup yields CDR1 DFQATT and CDR2 SNEGSKA (reference sequence). V lost 3 bases to trimming and J lost 9 bases, with 18 bases between them. CDR3 in DNA: TGCAGTGCTAGCGGCGGCGCCCAGCGGCCTGAGCAGTTCTTC. Its translation is CSASGGAQRPEQFF.

J is TRBJ2-7 and V is TRBV29-1, with D tentatively TRBD2 (5 bases). Germline assignment: CDR1 SQVTM and CDR2 ANQGSEA. V was trimmed by 4 bases and J by 1 base, leaving 14 bases between them. The CDR3 runs to 14 residues. CDR3 sequence: CSVGSEGISYEQYF. Written as DNA, the CDR3 is TGCAGCGTTGGTAGTGAGGGCATTTCCTACGAGCAGTACTTC.

The chain has TRBV3-1 and TRBJ2-7, with D perhaps TRBD1 (6 bases). The V end was cut by 1 base, the J end by 1 base, with 11 bases between. The V gene's germline CDR1 is LGHDT and CDR2 YNNKEL (reference sequence). The CDR3 consists of 15 residues. This CDR3 is CASSQVPGTSYEQYF. DNA of the CDR3: TGTGCCAGCAGCCAAGTCCCCGGGACATCCTACGAGCAGTACTTC.

The gene calls are TRBV12-3 or TRBV12-4 and TRBJ2-1; 12 bases map to TRBD2. With 8 bases clipped from V and 0 bases from J, the junction kept 8 bases outside the gene matches. The CDR3 has 17 residues. This CDR3 reads CASGGLAGGSSYNEQFF. The CDR3 bases are TGTGCCAGCGGGGGGCTAGCGGGAGGGAGCTCCTACAATGAGCAGTTCTTC.

The V gene is TRBV19, the J gene TRBJ2-1, with unresolved D. From germline, CDR1 is LNHDA and CDR2 SQIVND (reference sequence). V lost 5 bases, J lost 9 bases, and 11 bases lay in between. There are 12 residues in the CDR3. The CDR3 sequence is CASSPPLGEQFF. DNA of the CDR3: TGTGCCAGTAGTCCTCCTCTGGGTGAGCAGTTCTTC.

The chain links TRBV6-6 to TRBJ2-7; D remains unclear. The V gene's germline CDR1 is MNHNY and CDR2 SVGAGI (reference sequence). The CDR3 runs to 13 residues. V lost 2 bases and J lost 0, with 5 bases in between. CDR3 sequence reads: CASSYIGSYEQYF. In DNA, the CDR3 is TGTGCCAGCAGTTACATTGGCTCCTACGAGCAGTACTTC.